These T cell receptor beta chains were read from a single sample in a study of T cell repertoires in cytomegalovirus infection. TCRdb reanalysed the reads using MiXCR and keeps one entry per CDR3 protein. The sample shows fewer than 1,000,000 distinct CDR3 sequences, around 32% of them seen only once. Their specific antigens are unknown. Sequenced here: cultured CD8+ T cells from PBMCs, sampled from culture after CMV antigen stimulation. These receptors all stem from a human donor in good health (CMV status not recorded). Some clones in this sample may be carry-over from other donors' samples. CDR3s include the opening cysteine and the closing phenylalanine or tryptophan. D genes are given only for firm matches. Only part of the rows carry a size: once, few, many, or a class if the clone is expanded.

J | D | size | V | CDR3 | DNA
TRBJ1-1 | NA | few | TRBV27 | CASSLGPILNTEAFF | TGTGCCAGCAGTTTAGGCCCCATATTGAACACTGAAGCTTTCTTT
TRBJ2-7 | NA | NA | TRBV29-1 | CSVERTDTYEQYF | TGCAGCGTTGAAAGGACGGACACCTACGAGCAGTACTTC
TRBJ2-3 | NA | NA | TRBV7-6 | CASSPDYLPSTDTQYF | TGTGCCAGCAGCCCCGACTACTTACCTAGCACAGATACGCAGTATTTT
TRBJ2-1 | NA | few | TRBV7-9 | CATYEVTHEQFF | TGTGCCACCTATGAGGTTACCCATGAGCAGTTCTTC
TRBJ1-3 | TRBD1 | few | TRBV7-9 | CASSTTGASSGNTIYF | TGTGCCAGCAGCACGACAGGGGCCAGCTCTGGAAACACCATATATTTT
TRBJ2-5 | NA | many | TRBV29-1 | CSVGGETQYF | TGCAGCGTTGGGGGGGAGACCCAGTACTTC
TRBJ2-3 | TRBD2 | NA | TRBV24-1 | CATSPTGTRDTQYF | TGTGCCACCAGTCCTACAGGGACTAGAGATACGCAGTATTTT
TRBJ2-3 | NA | many | TRBV29-1 | CSVEGRISTDTQYF | TGCAGCGTTGAAGGCAGGATCAGCACAGATACGCAGTATTTT
TRBJ2-1 | NA | NA | TRBV11-3 | CASSVDRIPYNEQFF | TGTGCCAGCAGCGTCGACAGGATCCCCTACAATGAGCAGTTCTTC
TRBJ2-1 | NA | few | TRBV18 | CASSPPPTNNEQFF | TGTGCCAGCTCACCACCACCTACTAACAATGAGCAGTTCTTC
TRBJ2-3 | TRBD1 | few | TRBV7-9 | CASSGWDRGPDTQYF | TGTGCCAGCAGCGGTTGGGACAGGGGACCAGATACGCAGTATTTT
TRBJ1-1 | NA | few | TRBV14 | CASSQDLADEAFF | TGTGCCAGCAGCCAAGATCTAGCAGATGAAGCTTTCTTT
TRBJ2-6 | NA | NA | TRBV7-6 | CVSQRSGANVLTF | TGTGTCAGCCAGCGCTCTGGGGCCAACGTCCTGACTTTC
TRBJ2-2 | TRBD1 | many | TRBV7-6 | CASSFETGAPGELFF | TGTGCCAGCAGCTTTGAGACAGGGGCCCCCGGGGAGCTGTTTTTT
TRBJ1-1 | TRBD1 | few | TRBV20-1 | CSASMGTDQAFF | TGCAGTGCTAGTATGGGGACAGACCAAGCTTTCTTT
TRBJ1-2 | NA | few | TRBV9 | CASSVAPGLGYGYTF | TGTGCCAGCAGCGTAGCCCCTGGGTTGGGCTATGGCTACACCTTC
TRBJ2-3 | TRBD1 | NA | TRBV27 | CASSSPSDRERLFSTDTQYF | TGTGCCAGCAGTTCCCCCAGCGACAGGGAAAGACTTTTTAGCACAGATACGCAGTATTTT
TRBJ2-7 | NA | NA | TRBV6-1 | CASSTLESREQYF | TGTGCCAGCAGTACCCTAGAGAGCCGCGAGCAGTACTTC
TRBJ2-5 | TRBD1 | NA | TRBV12-5 | CASGFSSGTGSVRLTQYF | TGTGCTAGTGGTTTTTCCTCCGGGACAGGGAGCGTCAGGTTGACCCAGTACTTC
TRBJ2-2 | NA | once | TRBV6-6 | CASSTGSGELLF | TGTGCCAGCAGTACCGGATCCGGGGAGCTGCTTTTT
TRBJ2-3 | TRBD2 | NA | TRBV6-2/TRBV6-3 | CATSRGGTTDTQYF | TGTGCCACCTCCCGGGGGGGGACCACAGATACGCAGTATTTT
TRBJ1-2 | NA | NA | TRBV28 | CASSLEQVNYGYTF | TGTGCCAGCAGTCTAGAACAGGTTAACTATGGCTACACCTTC
TRBJ1-3 | TRBD1 | many | TRBV7-9 | CASNPIGGGNTIYF | TGTGCCAGCAACCCCATAGGGGGCGGAAACACCATATATTTT
TRBJ1-5 | NA | NA | TRBV28 | CANSLGLEPNILPQHF | TGTGCCAACAGCCTAGGTTTGGAGCCGAACATTTTGCCCCAGCATTTT
TRBJ2-1 | TRBD2 | NA | TRBV6-5 | CASRHSGGNNEQFF | TGTGCCAGCAGACATAGCGGGGGCAACAATGAGCAGTTCTTC
TRBJ2-2 | NA | few | TRBV4-2 | CASSQARSLIGADTGELFF | TGTGCCAGCAGCCAAGCCCGGTCGCTGATAGGGGCGGACACCGGGGAGCTGTTTTTT
TRBJ1-6 | TRBD1 | NA | TRBV7-9 | CASSPAMTGGSSPLHF | TGTGCCAGCAGCCCCGCCATGACAGGGGGGAGTTCACCCCTCCACTTT
TRBJ1-6 | TRBD1 | NA | TRBV5-5 | CASSLGGQDYNSPLHF | TGTGCCAGCAGCTTGGGGGGACAGGACTATAATTCACCCCTCCACTTT
TRBJ2-6 | TRBD1 | few | TRBV15 | CATSRTTGGETGANVLTF | TGTGCCACCAGCAGAACGACAGGGGGCGAAACTGGGGCCAACGTCCTGACTTTC
TRBJ2-5 | TRBD2 | many | TRBV5-1 | CASELGLAGPYQETQYF | TGCGCCAGCGAGCTTGGACTAGCGGGGCCGTACCAAGAGACCCAGTACTTC
TRBJ1-1 | NA | few | TRBV6-5 | CASSYSMENTEAFF | TGTGCCAGCAGTTACTCGATGGAAAACACTGAAGCTTTCTTT
TRBJ2-4 | NA | NA | TRBV6-1 | CASSEEWGPRDIQYF | TGTGCCAGCAGTGAAGAGTGGGGCCCCAGGGACATTCAGTACTTC
TRBJ1-4 | NA | few | TRBV7-9 | CASSLALRTATNEKLFF | TGTGCCAGCAGCTTAGCACTAAGGACTGCAACTAATGAAAAACTGTTTTTT
TRBJ2-2 | NA | NA | TRBV5-6 | CASSRWSLDSDNTGELFF | TGTGCCAGCAGCCGTTGGTCACTTGACAGCGATAACACCGGGGAGCTGTTTTTT
TRBJ1-5 | NA | many | TRBV28 | CASSLRGGGGQPQHF | TGTGCCAGCAGTTTACGTGGAGGAGGAGGTCAGCCCCAGCATTTT
TRBJ2-5 | TRBD2 | few | TRBV7-2 | CASTPGGGEETQYF | TGTGCCAGCACCCCTGGGGGGGGGGAAGAGACCCAGTACTTC
TRBJ1-1 | NA | few | TRBV11-1 | CASSLVGLYTEAFF | TGTGCCAGCAGCTTAGTGGGGCTTTATACTGAAGCTTTCTTT
TRBJ1-5 | NA | NA | TRBV24-1 | CATSVGVGQPQHF | TGTGCCACCAGTGTAGGGGTGGGTCAGCCCCAGCATTTT
TRBJ2-3 | TRBD2 | few | TRBV7-2 | CASSPTAGAADTQYF | TGTGCCAGCAGCCCCACAGCGGGGGCAGCAGATACGCAGTATTTT
TRBJ1-1 | NA | NA | TRBV7-1 | CASNKRRGVNTEAFF | TGTGCCAGCAACAAAAGGCGGGGGGTGAACACTGAAGCTTTCTTT
TRBJ1-2 | NA | many | TRBV7-6 | CASSLETDRPNYGYTF | TGTGCCAGCAGCTTAGAGACCGACAGACCTAACTACGGCTACACCTTC
TRBJ1-1 | NA | few | TRBV14 | CASSQRDIVTEAFF | TGTGCCAGCAGCCAGAGGGACATAGTAACTGAAGCTTTCTTT
TRBJ2-7 | TRBD2 | NA | TRBV6-8 | CASSYKPGGALFHEQYF | TGTGCCAGCAGCTATAAGCCGGGGGGGGCCCTTTTCCACGAGCAGTACTTC
TRBJ2-2 | NA | NA | TRBV7-9 | CASSSRGRTGELFF | TGTGCCAGCAGCTCCAGGGGAAGGACCGGGGAGCTGTTTTTT
TRBJ1-1 | NA | NA | TRBV6-2/TRBV6-3 | CASSYPEEGTGWTSEAFF | TGTGCCAGCAGTTACCCCGAGGAGGGAACAGGCTGGACCAGTGAAGCTTTCTTT
TRBJ2-7 | TRBD1 | many | TRBV20-1 | CSARRTGAYEQYF | TGCAGTGCTAGACGGACAGGGGCCTACGAGCAGTACTTC
TRBJ2-3 | NA | NA | TRBV4-1 | CASSPISDTDTQYF | TGCGCCAGCAGCCCGATTAGCGACACAGATACGCAGTATTTT
TRBJ2-7 | NA | NA | TRBV7-6 | CASSLAKADYEQYF | TGTGCCAGCAGCTTAGCCAAGGCAGACTACGAGCAGTACTTC
TRBJ2-1 | TRBD1 | few | TRBV6-6 | CASSPGTGFEQFF | TGTGCCAGCAGTCCCGGGACAGGATTTGAGCAGTTCTTC
TRBJ2-1 | NA | few | TRBV19 | CASMRGRAYNEQFF | TGTGCCAGTATGAGGGGCAGAGCCTACAATGAGCAGTTCTTC
TRBJ1-1 | NA | few | TRBV29-1 | CSVAKDGQTEAFF | TGCAGCGTTGCCAAGGACGGACAGACTGAAGCTTTCTTT
TRBJ2-3 | TRBD2 | few | TRBV6-2/TRBV6-3 | CASSYVSGGASRTDTQYF | TGTGCCAGCAGTTACGTTAGCGGGGGGGCGTCCCGCACAGATACGCAGTATTTT
TRBJ2-3 | NA | NA | TRBV12-5 | CASGLRANTDTQYF | TGTGCTAGTGGTTTGAGAGCCAACACAGATACGCAGTATTTT
TRBJ1-2 | TRBD1 | few | TRBV7-2 | CASSPVTGGVYGYTF | TGTGCCAGCAGCCCAGTGACAGGGGGTGTCTATGGCTACACCTTC
TRBJ2-1 | TRBD1 | NA | TRBV28 | CASRNRGSSYNEQFF | TGTGCCAGCAGAAACAGGGGGAGCTCCTACAATGAGCAGTTCTTC